What follows is one TCR beta chain and its context. Original processing notes: Amplification with reference gene primers provided the estimates of nucleated cell counts. The repertoire was sequenced with immunoSEQ multiplex PCR; TCRdb's copy has only in-frame clones and lacks some. V and J calls and clone size come straight from that table; D and trimming were deduced from the DNA. The data hold about 190,000 clones, with roughly 80% observed a single time. Germline V gene sequence: CDR1 MNHNS, CDR2 SASEGT. V lost 2 bases and J lost 2, with 12 bases in between. The CDR3 is 15 residues long. The sample comes from a study of blood T cell repertoires in COVID-19. Study information: Collection of acute and convalescent COVID-19 samples took place in the United States, Italy and Spain. In each case, the material was cDNA or gDNA derived from T cells, B-cell-depleted T cells, or PBMCs.

The sequenced sample was peripheral blood. The sequence derives from a human donor in a cohort sampled during active COVID-19. The V call is TRBV6-1, the J call TRBJ2-5; D possibly corresponds to TRBD1 (6 bases). CDR3 sequence: CASSEWGPSQETQYF. The CDR3 DNA reads as TGTGCCAGCAGTGAATGGGGGCCTTCACAAGAGACCCAGTACTTC.